This is a list of T cell receptor beta chains from one sample in a study of Ad26.COV2.S vaccination and SARS-CoV-2 variants. Clones were read by immunoSEQ multiplex PCR, and TCRdb kept only the in-frame ones, dropping some. The table shows about 440,000 clones, with about 90% occurring only once. The sample was peripheral blood, taken in a trial of Ad26.COV2.S vaccine versus placebo. The receptor source for this set is a person aged 18 to 65 who received the Ad26.COV2.S COVID-19 vaccine or a placebo. Each CDR3 is given with its conserved first and last residue. The D gene is left open where the match is weak. Clone size is given for some rows only: seen once, a few or many times, or a class if the clone is expanded.

d_call	j_call	clone_size	v_call	cdr3_aa	cdr3_nt
.	TRBJ1-1	few	TRBV9	CASTIGGGAVDEAFF	TGTGCCAGCACCATAGGTGGGGGGGCAGTGGATGAAGCTTTCTTT
.	TRBJ2-5	.	TRBV9	CASSWQGGEETQYF	TGTGCCAGCAGCTGGCAGGGAGGTGAAGAGACCCAGTACTTC
.	TRBJ1-6	.	TRBV7-2	CASSLELLLPTSPLHF	TGTGCCAGCAGCTTAGAATTACTATTACCAACTTCACCCCTCCACTTT
.	TRBJ1-1	.	TRBV6-2/TRBV6-3	CASSYGSWGTEAFF	TGTGCCAGCAGTTACGGGTCCTGGGGCACTGAAGCTTTCTTT
TRBD2	TRBJ2-1	.	TRBV4-3	CASSQSGGSSYNEQFF	TGCGCCAGCAGCCAAAGCGGGGGGAGCTCCTACAATGAGCAGTTCTTC
.	TRBJ1-2	few	TRBV7-2	CASSSGNTAAYTF	TGTGCCAGCAGCTCCGGGAACACCGCAGCCTACACCTTC
.	TRBJ1-1	.	TRBV28	CASSWGATEAFF	TGTGCCAGCAGTTGGGGAGCCACTGAAGCTTTCTTT
.	TRBJ2-1	.	TRBV7-7	CASSPNTNEQFF	TGTGCCAGCAGCCCAAATACGAATGAGCAGTTCTTC
TRBD1	TRBJ1-2	.	TRBV10-3	CAISGTGANGYTF	TGTGCCATCAGCGGGACAGGGGCGAATGGCTACACCTTC
.	TRBJ1-5	.	TRBV19	CATAGGQGRNQPQHF	TGTGCCACCGCCGGGGGGCAGGGTAGGAATCAGCCCCAGCATTTT
.	TRBJ1-5	.	TRBV28	CASSPRGGYQPQHF	TGTGCCAGCAGTCCTCGGGGAGGTTATCAGCCCCAGCATTTT
.	TRBJ2-2	once	TRBV4-3	CASSQDLPTGELFF	TGCGCCAGCAGCCAAGATCTTCCCACCGGGGAGCTGTTTTTT
TRBD2	TRBJ2-3	.	TRBV14	CASSQGLRGLAGGVDEDTQYF	TGTGCCAGCAGCCAAGGCCTGAGGGGGCTAGCGGGAGGTGTGGACGAAGATACGCAGTATTTT
.	TRBJ1-6	.	TRBV7-3	CASSPGTPNSPLHF	TGTGCCAGCAGCCCCGGGACTCCGAATTCACCCCTCCACTTT
.	TRBJ2-5	.	TRBV15	CATSRGGGQQETQYF	TGTGCCACCAGCAGAGGGGGTGGGCAGCAAGAGACCCAGTACTTC
TRBD1	TRBJ1-6	once	TRBV4-1	CASSQDLTGGRSPLHF	TGCGCCAGCAGCCAAGATCTGACAGGGGGTCGATCACCCCTCCACTTT
.	TRBJ2-1	.	TRBV6-6	CASSYARLEQFF	TGTGCCAGCAGTTACGCTCGTCTTGAGCAGTTCTTC
.	TRBJ1-1	.	TRBV15	CATSRDRGGNTEAFF	TGTGCCACCAGCAGAGATCGAGGCGGGAACACTGAAGCTTTCTTT
TRBD1	TRBJ2-7	.	TRBV6-5	CASSPTGEAREQYF	TGTGCCAGCAGTCCGACAGGGGAGGCCCGCGAGCAGTACTTC
TRBD1	TRBJ2-5	few	TRBV6-2/TRBV6-3	CASSYGSSGTDFQETQYF	TGTGCCAGCAGTTACGGGTCGTCCGGGACAGACTTCCAAGAGACCCAGTACTTC
TRBD2	TRBJ2-5	.	TRBV7-2	CASSTGLAGFLETQYF	TGTGCCAGCAGCACGGGACTAGCGGGATTTTTGGAGACCCAGTACTTC
TRBD2	TRBJ2-7	.	TRBV4-1	CASSQKREKRYEQYF	TGCGCCAGCAGCCAAAAGCGGGAGAAGAGATACGAGCAGTACTTC
.	TRBJ1-1	.	TRBV5-1	CASSPREGGKTEAFF	TGCGCCAGCAGCCCCCGGGAGGGAGGTAAGACTGAAGCTTTCTTT
TRBD1	TRBJ2-7	.	TRBV27	CASSLKARDRGNEQYF	TGTGCCAGCAGTTTAAAGGCGCGCGACAGGGGGAACGAGCAGTACTTC
TRBD2	TRBJ2-1	once	TRBV6-5	CASSPSSGRVYEQFF	TGTGCCAGCAGCCCGTCGAGCGGGAGGGTGTATGAGCAGTTCTTC
.	TRBJ2-7	.	TRBV29-1	CAAGHNSYEQYF	TGCGCAGCAGGACACAACTCCTACGAGCAGTACTTC
.	TRBJ1-5	.	TRBV18	CASSPRAGNQPQHF	TGTGCCAGCTCACCACGGGCGGGAAATCAGCCCCAGCATTTT
TRBD1	TRBJ2-5	.	TRBV19	CASSMGGTGGRETQYF	TGTGCCAGTAGTATGGGGGGGACAGGGGGCAGAGAGACCCAGTACTTC
.	TRBJ1-1	once	TRBV7-9	CASSLVRGNTEAFF	TGTGCCAGCAGCTTAGTACGGGGGAACACTGAAGCTTTCTTT
TRBD1	TRBJ1-5	once	TRBV2	CASNPDRVNQPQHF	TGTGCCAGCAACCCTGACAGGGTCAATCAGCCCCAGCATTTT
.	TRBJ2-2	.	TRBV18	CASSTTGTTGELFF	TGTGCCAGCTCCACGACAGGAACCACCGGGGAGCTGTTTTTT
.	TRBJ2-1	.	TRBV2	CASSLRELEIDEQFF	TGTGCCAGCAGTCTCCGGGAGCTGGAGATCGATGAGCAGTTCTTC
.	TRBJ2-5	.	TRBV7-9	CASSLTDPLVDAQYF	TGTGCCAGCAGCCTAACGGACCCCTTAGTTGATGCCCAGTACTTC
.	TRBJ2-4	.	TRBV14	CASSQVGFAKNIQYF	TGTGCCAGCAGCCAAGTTGGGTTCGCCAAAAACATTCAGTACTTC
.	TRBJ2-7	.	TRBV7-9	CASSLGSYEQYF	TGTGCCAGCAGCTTAGGGTCATACGAGCAGTACTTC
.	TRBJ2-3	.	TRBV29-1	CSAVDRSDTQYF	TGCAGCGCAGTCGACAGATCAGATACGCAGTATTTT
TRBD2	TRBJ2-1	.	TRBV7-9	CASSLAREGPLYNEQFF	TGTGCCAGCAGCTTAGCGCGGGAGGGTCCTCTCTACAATGAGCAGTTCTTC
.	TRBJ2-2	.	TRBV6-1	CASSEATGPTGELFF	TGTGCCAGCAGTGAAGCGACAGGCCCCACCGGGGAGCTGTTTTTT
.	TRBJ2-7	.	TRBV7-9	CASSLATPWGEQYF	TGTGCCAGCAGCTTGGCGACCCCATGGGGGGAGCAGTACTTC